These 13 T cell receptor beta chains came from one sample sequenced in a study of metastatic and nonmetastatic thyroid tumors. TCRdb re-processed the PCR reads through MiXCR. The sample yields about 28,000 clones, over 20% seen once. Thyroid surgery had not been preceded by any treatment in any patient. Sample: blood. All receptors come from a female donor with papillary thyroid cancer or a benign thyroid nodule (not recorded which). Some clones in this sample may be carry-over from other donors' samples.

This clone has just a few counts. The chain carries TRBV6-2 or TRBV6-3 and TRBJ2-7, with 10 bases fitting TRBD1. With V trimmed by 8 bases and J by 1 base, 11 bases remained unmatched. CDR3 size: 16 residues. Germline CDR1 MNHEY, CDR2 SVGEGT. CDR3 in DNA: TGTGCCAGCGGCACCCTCGACAGGGGGCTGTCCTACGAGCAGTACTTC. Its translation: CASGTLDRGLSYEQYF.

This clone was observed many times. The rearrangement uses TRBV24-1 and TRBJ2-1; D may be TRBD2 (5 bases). Germline CDR1 KGHDR, CDR2 SFDVKD. The CDR3 runs 17 residues. V lost 7 bases and J 2 bases, leaving 20 bases between the germline ends. The CDR3 sequence: CATSSGEPYLTYNEQFF. The CDR3 DNA is TGTGCCACCAGCAGCGGAGAGCCTTACCTAACCTACAATGAGCAGTTCTTC.

In this sample, this clone turned up many times. It may be a read error: a sequence one base away is much more abundant. This chain links TRBV12-3 or TRBV12-4 with TRBJ2-2; the D gene could be TRBD1 or TRBD2 (5 bases each). With 0 bases removed from V and 6 bases from J, the gap between germline ends came to 8 bases. CDR3 length: 14 amino acids. As DNA, the CDR3 is TGTGCCAGCAGTTTAGCGTGGGGACCCGGGGAGCTGTTTTTT. It translates to CASSLAWGPGELFF.

On this clone: Possible read error: a much larger clone is one base away. Here the CDR3 reads CAISLLWTSSPDTQYF. The CDR3 nucleotides are TGTGCCATCAGCTTACTGTGGACTAGTTCGCCAGATACGCAGTATTTT. The chain joins TRBV5-6 to TRBJ2-3; 7 positions agree with TRBD2. The CDR3 runs to 16 residues. Looked up from germline, CDR1 is SGHDT and CDR2 is YYEEEE.

The chain employs TRBV11-2 and TRBJ2-3, with 8 bases lining up with TRBD2. V lost 3 bases and J lost 4; bases outside the gene matches: 9. Germline V CDR1 and CDR2: SGHAT, FQNNGV. The CDR3 loop spans 16 amino acids. CDR3 amino acids: CASSFGLSGGSDTQYF. The CDR3, as DNA: TGTGCCAGCAGCTTCGGACTATCGGGAGGGTCAGATACGCAGTATTTT.

This clone was seen many times. The chain recombines TRBV12-3 or TRBV12-4 with TRBJ1-2, with D uncertain. This CDR3 is built from 13 residues. Trimming pared 2 bases from V and 3 bases from J, leaving 7 bases between. The CDR3 loop is CASSLLMDYGYTF. CDR3 nucleotide sequence: TGTGCCAGCAGTTTATTGATGGACTATGGCTACACCTTC.

In this sample, this clone turned up many times. CDR3 protein: CSARDQGAGYTF. The CDR3 nucleotides are TGCAGTGCTAGAGATCAGGGGGCTGGCTACACCTTC. This chain uses TRBV20-1 with TRBJ1-2; 8 nucleotides agree with TRBD1. The CDR3 runs to 12 residues. Germline loops: CDR1 DFQATT, CDR2 SNEGSKA (reference sequence). V dropped 0 bases and J dropped 7; count of bases not matched to a gene: 1.

The gene calls are TRBV19 and TRBJ1-1; D may be TRBD1 (6 bases). The length of the CDR3 is 18 residues. From germline, CDR1 is LNHDA and CDR2 SQIVND (reference sequence). The V and J ends lost 3 bases and 4 bases respectively, with 24 bases between them. The CDR3 spells CASSMLSGTRGRITEAFF. The DNA for the CDR3 is TGTGCCAGTAGTATGCTCTCCGGGACCAGGGGTAGGATCACTGAAGCTTTCTTT.

The table lists this clone with many counts. The gene calls are TRBV20-1 and TRBJ2-5; D tentatively reads TRBD1 or TRBD2 (6 bases each). V was cut by 7 bases and J by 4 bases, with 16 bases left in between. The CDR3 extends over 13 amino acids. Per the germline V gene, CDR1 is DFQATT and CDR2 is SNEGSKA (reference sequence). Here the CDR3 reads CSGLQGGIETQYF. CDR3 in DNA: TGCAGTGGATTACAGGGAGGAATAGAGACCCAGTACTTC.

There are many counts of this clone. The chain links TRBV5-6 to TRBJ2-1; the match to TRBD1 covers 9 bases. This CDR3 is 14 amino acids long. The V gene's germline CDR1 is SGHDT and CDR2 YYEEEE. The trim removed 3 bases at V and 8 bases at J, leaving 6 bases unmatched. The CDR3 coding sequence is TGTGCCAGCAGCTGGGACAGGGCGATTCATGAGCAGTTCTTC. It is translated as CASSWDRAIHEQFF.

At least ten counts were recorded for this clone. The gene calls are TRBV6-2 or TRBV6-3 and TRBJ2-3, with 10 positions matching TRBD2. Germline V gene lookup returns CDR1 MNHEY and CDR2 SVGEGT. The CDR3 has 17 residues. Germline trimming cut 0 bases from V and 1 base from J; bases unmatched to any gene: 4. CDR3 coding DNA: TGTGCCAGCAGTTACTCGGGGCTAGCGGGGGGCACAGATACGCAGTATTTT. Residues: CASSYSGLAGGTDTQYF.

This clone appeared many times. The chain is built from TRBV20-1 and TRBJ2-1; 11 bases agree with TRBD2. Germline V lookup: CDR1 DFQATT, CDR2 SNEGSKA (reference sequence). The junction had 5 bases not matched to a gene; V was cut back by 6 bases and J by 4 bases. The CDR3 covers 14 residues. CDR3 sequence reads: CSAPLAGDYNEQFF. CDR3 sequence (DNA): TGCAGTGCCCCACTAGCGGGAGATTACAATGAGCAGTTCTTC.

This clone was counted at least ten times. The DNA of the CDR3 is TGTGCCAGCAGCCACTCAGGGTTTCTGAACACTGAAGCTTTCTTT. Protein sequence: CASSHSGFLNTEAFF. This chain links TRBV16 with TRBJ1-1; D possibly corresponds to TRBD1 (5 bases). The CDR3 runs 15 residues. V was clipped by 3 bases and J by 0 bases, with 11 bases between them. Germline V lookup: CDR1 KGHSY, CDR2 FQNENV.